Listed below are T cell receptor beta chains from one sample, sequenced in a study of CD8+ T cells in alopecia areata. The data were produced by immunoSEQ multiplex PCR, yet TCRdb's version contains in-frame clones alone and is incomplete. Of approximately 190,000 clones in the sample, 55% to 70% were seen once. Sequenced here: CD4+ T cells sorted from blood, sampled at week 24, from a patient treated with tofacitinib. The source is a human donor with alopecia areata. Each CDR3 is given with its conserved first and last residue. A D gene is named only where the DNA matches it firmly. Rows give clone size only sometimes, using once, few, many, or a class for an expanded clone.

clone_size | j_call | v_call | d_call | cdr3_nt | cdr3_aa
NA | TRBJ2-1 | TRBV29-1 | TRBD1 | TGCAGCGTCGACAGGGGGGGAGGCAACAATGAGCAGTTCTTC | CSVDRGGGNNEQFF
NA | TRBJ1-1 | TRBV6-5 | NA | TGTGCCAGCAGTTACTCGATGAGACAGAAGAACACTGAAGCTTTCTTT | CASSYSMRQKNTEAFF
NA | TRBJ1-1 | TRBV5-4 | NA | TGTGCCAGCACCCCTGCCCGACAGATTATGAACACTGAAGCTTTCTTT | CASTPARQIMNTEAFF
NA | TRBJ2-1 | TRBV7-9 | NA | TGTGCCAGCAGCCCTCTAACACCGAGCTCCTACAATGAGCAGTTCTTC | CASSPLTPSSYNEQFF
once | TRBJ2-7 | TRBV15 | TRBD1 | TGTGCCACCAGCGTCCGGGACAGGGGGTACGAGCAGTACTTC | CATSVRDRGYEQYF
NA | TRBJ2-2 | TRBV27 | TRBD1 | TGTGCCAGCGGTCGGGACAGGGGGCGCACCGGGGAGCTGTTTTTT | CASGRDRGRTGELFF
NA | TRBJ2-1 | TRBV5-1 | TRBD2 | TGCGCCAGCAGCTTAGATAGCGGGCGCGATGAGCAGTTCTTC | CASSLDSGRDEQFF
once | TRBJ1-2 | TRBV6-6 | TRBD1 | TGTGCCAGCAGTAAACAGGGGATCCATGGCTACACCTTC | CASSKQGIHGYTF
once | TRBJ1-2 | TRBV30 | NA | TGTGCCTGGAGTGCAAAATATGGCTACACCTTC | CAWSAKYGYTF
NA | TRBJ1-1 | TRBV7-9 | NA | TGTGCCAGCAGCTCCCAGATTGAAGCTTTCTTT | CASSSQIEAFF
few | TRBJ2-7 | TRBV29-1 | TRBD1 | TGCAGCGTTGTTGGACAGGGCTCCTACGAGCAGTACTTC | CSVVGQGSYEQYF
NA | TRBJ1-2 | TRBV5-6 | NA | TGTGCCAGCAGCCCCGGGACATCCGTATTTGGCTACACCTTC | CASSPGTSVFGYTF
few | TRBJ1-2 | TRBV15 | NA | TGTGCCACCAGCAGAGAGGCCAGGGAAGGCGGCTACACCTTC | CATSREAREGGYTF
NA | TRBJ1-4 | TRBV27 | TRBD1 | TGTGCCAGCAGTTCGCTTCCGGGACAGGCTAATGAAAAACTGTTTTTT | CASSSLPGQANEKLFF
NA | TRBJ2-2 | TRBV9 | TRBD2 | TGTGCCAGCAGCGTAGAACTAGCGGCGAACACCGGGGAGCTGTTTTTT | CASSVELAANTGELFF
NA | TRBJ1-1 | TRBV7-2 | NA | TGTGCCAGCAGCTTAGAAGGGCGGCGGAACACTGAAGCTTTCTTT | CASSLEGRRNTEAFF
few | TRBJ2-3 | TRBV7-2 | NA | TGTGCCAGCAGCCAAGGCACTGGGCTTGATACGCAGTATTTT | CASSQGTGLDTQYF
NA | TRBJ1-1 | TRBV19 | NA | TGTGCCAGTAGATCAGGGATAATGAACACTGAAGCTTTCTTT | CASRSGIMNTEAFF
NA | TRBJ2-2 | TRBV6-7 | NA | TGTGCCAGCGTTCATGTGGCCGGGGAGCTGTTTTTT | CASVHVAGELFF
once | TRBJ1-2 | TRBV5-4 | NA | TGTGCCAGCAGCTTGGCCTACGGGGATGGCTACACCTTC | CASSLAYGDGYTF
NA | TRBJ2-3 | TRBV5-1 | TRBD2 | TGCGCCAGCAGGGTAGCGGGGGCCACAGATACGCAGTATTTT | CASRVAGATDTQYF
NA | TRBJ2-5 | TRBV5-1 | NA | TGCGCCAGCAGCTCCGGGGACACCATCCAAGAGACCCAGTACTTC | CASSSGDTIQETQYF
few | TRBJ1-1 | TRBV7-9 | NA | TGTGCCAGCAGCTTAGCGTCGGCGCTTAATGAAGCTTTCTTT | CASSLASALNEAFF
few | TRBJ2-3 | TRBV7-9 | NA | TGTGCCAGCAGCTATGGGGGGATGATCGATACGCAGTATTTT | CASSYGGMIDTQYF
NA | TRBJ1-4 | TRBV27 | TRBD1 | TGTGCCAGCAGTTCCGGACAGGGCTTCGGTGAAAAACTGTTTTTT | CASSSGQGFGEKLFF
NA | TRBJ2-5 | TRBV19 | NA | TGTGCCAGTAGTATAGGAGGGGGGCTGGAGGAGACCCAGTACTTC | CASSIGGGLEETQYF
NA | TRBJ2-6 | TRBV7-9 | TRBD1 | TGTGCCAGCAGCCGTTGGGACAGGGCTATCTCTGGGGCCAACGTCCTGACTTTC | CASSRWDRAISGANVLTF
NA | TRBJ2-3 | TRBV28 | NA | TGTGCCAGCAGTGCACGCCGGACCCCTAGCACAGATACGCAGTATTTT | CASSARRTPSTDTQYF
NA | TRBJ2-5 | TRBV15 | TRBD1 | TGTGCCACCAGCAGAGCCCAGGGGGATGGTCTAGGAGAGACCCAGTACTTC | CATSRAQGDGLGETQYF
NA | TRBJ2-3 | TRBV7-3 | NA | TGTGCCAGCAGGGCTCTTCCAGATACGCAGTATTTT | CASRALPDTQYF
NA | TRBJ2-4 | TRBV7-2 | NA | TGTGCCAGCAGCCTGACAGTAGGAGGGACTCAGTACTTC | CASSLTVGGTQYF
once | TRBJ2-1 | TRBV5-1 | NA | TGCGCCAGCAGCTTGGGGACTGTCTCCTACAATGAGCAGTTCTTC | CASSLGTVSYNEQFF
few | TRBJ1-5 | TRBV18 | NA | TGTGCCAGCTCACCCTCGGACACCAGTCAGCCCCAGCATTTT | CASSPSDTSQPQHF
NA | TRBJ2-1 | TRBV2 | NA | TGTGCCAGCAGGGAGACGAATGAGCAGTTCTTC | CASRETNEQFF
NA | TRBJ1-5 | TRBV7-9 | NA | TGTGCCAATAATCAGCCCCAGCATTTT | CANNQPQHF
few | TRBJ2-3 | TRBV7-3 | NA | TGTGCCAGCAGCTTGTGGAGGACAGATACGCAGTATTTT | CASSLWRTDTQYF
NA | TRBJ2-5 | TRBV9 | TRBD2 | TGTGCCAGCAGCCCTTCCTATAGCGGGAGGGGGTCAGGGGAGACCCAGTACTTC | CASSPSYSGRGSGETQYF
NA | TRBJ1-6 | TRBV6-5 | NA | TGTGCCAGCAGTTACGGGGCAGGGCGTAATTCACCCCTCCACTTT | CASSYGAGRNSPLHF
NA | TRBJ2-6 | TRBV18 | NA | TGTGCCAGCTCACCACGGGGTTGGGACGTCCTGACTTTC | CASSPRGWDVLTF
NA | TRBJ1-5 | TRBV5-5 | TRBD1 | TGTGCCAGCAGCTTGGTACAGGGGGGAAGCAATCAGCCCCAGCATTTT | CASSLVQGGSNQPQHF
NA | TRBJ1-2 | TRBV29-1 | NA | TGCAGCGTTGAAGGAGCCACAGGGAGCCGGGGCTACACCTTC | CSVEGATGSRGYTF
NA | TRBJ2-1 | TRBV30 | NA | TGTGCCTGGAAGCACCCCTTAGAGTCAGCTGAGCAGTTCTTC | CAWKHPLESAEQFF
NA | TRBJ2-1 | TRBV15 | TRBD2 | TGTGCCACCAGCAGACTAGCGGGGGTACCTGAGCAGTTCTTC | CATSRLAGVPEQFF